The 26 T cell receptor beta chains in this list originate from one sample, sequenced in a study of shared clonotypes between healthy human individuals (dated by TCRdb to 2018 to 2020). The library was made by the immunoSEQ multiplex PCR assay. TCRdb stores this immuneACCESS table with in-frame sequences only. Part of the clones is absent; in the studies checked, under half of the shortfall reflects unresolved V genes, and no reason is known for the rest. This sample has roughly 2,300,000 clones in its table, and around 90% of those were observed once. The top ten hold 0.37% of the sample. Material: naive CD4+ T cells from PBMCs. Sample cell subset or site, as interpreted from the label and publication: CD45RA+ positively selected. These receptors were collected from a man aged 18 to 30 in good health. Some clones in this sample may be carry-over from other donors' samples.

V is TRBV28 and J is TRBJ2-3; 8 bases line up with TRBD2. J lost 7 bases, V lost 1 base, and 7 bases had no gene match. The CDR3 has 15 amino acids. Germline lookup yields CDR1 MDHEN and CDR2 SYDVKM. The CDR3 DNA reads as TGTGCCAGCAGTTTATTGACCGGGACTAGAAATACGCAGTATTTT. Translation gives CASSLLTGTRNTQYF.

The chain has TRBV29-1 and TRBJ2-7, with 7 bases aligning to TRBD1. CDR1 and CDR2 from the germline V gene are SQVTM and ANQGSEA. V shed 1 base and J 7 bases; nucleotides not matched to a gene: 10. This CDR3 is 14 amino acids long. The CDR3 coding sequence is TGCAGCGTTGAAGGAAGAGGACAGGCCGGTGAGCAGTACTTC. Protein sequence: CSVEGRGQAGEQYF.

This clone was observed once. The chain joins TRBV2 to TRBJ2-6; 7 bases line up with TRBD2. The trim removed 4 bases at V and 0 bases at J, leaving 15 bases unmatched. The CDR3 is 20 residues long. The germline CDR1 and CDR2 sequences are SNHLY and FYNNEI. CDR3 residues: CASSGTRESGIRSGANVLTF. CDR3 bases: TGTGCCAGCAGTGGAACCCGGGAAAGCGGGATACGCTCTGGGGCCAACGTCCTGACTTTC.

CDR3 protein: CSASEASRHF. CDR3 bases: TGCAGTGCTAGTGAGGCCAGCCGGCATTTT. This sequence joins TRBV20-1 and TRBJ1-5; D not certain. Germline V gives CDR1 DFQATT, CDR2 SNEGSKA (reference sequence). This CDR3 has 10 residues. V was pared by 3 bases and J by 15 bases, with 12 bases between.

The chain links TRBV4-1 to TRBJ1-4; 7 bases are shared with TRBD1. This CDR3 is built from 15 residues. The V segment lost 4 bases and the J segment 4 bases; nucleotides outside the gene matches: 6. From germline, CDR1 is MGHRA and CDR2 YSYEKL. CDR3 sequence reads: CASSPGQENNEKLFF. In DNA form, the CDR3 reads TGCGCCAGCAGCCCCGGACAGGAGAATAATGAAAAACTGTTTTTT.

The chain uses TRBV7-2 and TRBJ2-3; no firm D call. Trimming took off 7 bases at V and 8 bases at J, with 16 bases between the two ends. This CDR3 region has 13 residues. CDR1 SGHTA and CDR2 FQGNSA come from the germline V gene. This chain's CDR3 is CASIPSRASTQYF. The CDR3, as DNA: TGTGCCAGCATCCCCTCAAGGGCTAGTACGCAGTATTTT. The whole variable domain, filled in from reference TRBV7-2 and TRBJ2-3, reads GAGVSQSPSNKVTEKGKDVELRCDPISGHTALYWYRQSLGQGLEFLIYFQGNSAPDKSGLPSDRFSAERTGGSVSTLTIQRTQQEDSAVYLCASIPSRASTQYFGPGTRLTVL.

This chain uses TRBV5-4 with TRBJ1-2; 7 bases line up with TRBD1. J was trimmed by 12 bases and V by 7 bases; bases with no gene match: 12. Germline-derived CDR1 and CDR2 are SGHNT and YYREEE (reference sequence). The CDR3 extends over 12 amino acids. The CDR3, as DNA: TGTGCCAGCGGACGACAGGGAGTAGAGGACACCTTC. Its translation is CASGRQGVEDTF. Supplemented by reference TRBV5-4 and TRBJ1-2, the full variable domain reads ETGVTQSPTHLIKTRGQQVTLRCSSQSGHNTVSWYQQALGQGPQFIFQYYREEENGRGNFPPRFSGLQFPNYSSELNVNALELDDSALYLCASGRQGVEDTFGSGTRLTVV.

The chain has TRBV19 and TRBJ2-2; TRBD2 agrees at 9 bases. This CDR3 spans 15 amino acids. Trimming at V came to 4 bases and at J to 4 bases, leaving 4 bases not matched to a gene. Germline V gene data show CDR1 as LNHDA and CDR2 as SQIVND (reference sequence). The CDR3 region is CASSTGSGSTGELFF. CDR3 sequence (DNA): TGTGCCAGTAGTACCGGTAGCGGGAGCACCGGGGAGCTGTTTTTT.

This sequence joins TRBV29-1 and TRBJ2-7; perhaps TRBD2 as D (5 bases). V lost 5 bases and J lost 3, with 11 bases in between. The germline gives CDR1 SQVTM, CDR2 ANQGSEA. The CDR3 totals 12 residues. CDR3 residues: CSVCSGNYEQYF. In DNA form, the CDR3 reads TGCAGCGTTTGTTCGGGGAACTACGAGCAGTACTTC.

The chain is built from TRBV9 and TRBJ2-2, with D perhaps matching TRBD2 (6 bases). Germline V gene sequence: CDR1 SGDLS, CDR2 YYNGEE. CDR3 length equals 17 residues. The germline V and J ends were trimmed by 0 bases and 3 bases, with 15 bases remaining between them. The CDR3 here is CASSVGPGRTDTGELFF. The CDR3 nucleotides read TGTGCCAGCAGCGTAGGCCCGGGGAGGACGGACACCGGGGAGCTGTTTTTT.

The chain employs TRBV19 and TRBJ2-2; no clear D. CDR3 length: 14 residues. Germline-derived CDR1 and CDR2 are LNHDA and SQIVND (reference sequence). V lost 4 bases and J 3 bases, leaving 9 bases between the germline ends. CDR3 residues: CASSSGPYTGELFF. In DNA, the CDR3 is TGTGCCAGTAGTAGTGGGCCTTACACCGGGGAGCTGTTTTTT.

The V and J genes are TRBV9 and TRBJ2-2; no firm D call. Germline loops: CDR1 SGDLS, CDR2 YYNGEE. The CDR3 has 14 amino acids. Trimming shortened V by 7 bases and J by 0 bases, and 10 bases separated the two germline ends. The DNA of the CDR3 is TGTGCCAGCGGCACGCGAACGAACACCGGGGAGCTGTTTTTT. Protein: CASGTRTNTGELFF.

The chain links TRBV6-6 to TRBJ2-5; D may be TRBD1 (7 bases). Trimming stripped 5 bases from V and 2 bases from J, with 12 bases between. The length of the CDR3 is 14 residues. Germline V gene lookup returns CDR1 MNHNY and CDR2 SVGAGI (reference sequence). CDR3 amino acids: CASSTSGGQETQYF. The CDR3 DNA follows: TGTGCCAGCAGTACCTCAGGGGGGCAAGAGACCCAGTACTTC.

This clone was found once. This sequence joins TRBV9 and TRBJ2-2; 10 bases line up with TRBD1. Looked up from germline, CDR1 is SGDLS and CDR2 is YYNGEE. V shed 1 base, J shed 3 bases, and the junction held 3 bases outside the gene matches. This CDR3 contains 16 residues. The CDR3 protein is CASSVHGTGDTGELFF. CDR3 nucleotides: TGTGCCAGCAGCGTACACGGGACAGGGGACACCGGGGAGCTGTTTTTT.

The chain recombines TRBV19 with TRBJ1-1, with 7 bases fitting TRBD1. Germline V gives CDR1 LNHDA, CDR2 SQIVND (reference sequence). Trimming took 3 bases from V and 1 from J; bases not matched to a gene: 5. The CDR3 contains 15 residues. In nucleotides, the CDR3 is TGTGCCAGTAGTATCTGGACAGGACCGAACACTGAAGCTTTCTTT. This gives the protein CASSIWTGPNTEAFF.

The CDR3 sequence is CASSSRTESEQFF. In DNA, the CDR3 is TGTGCCAGCAGCTCCAGGACAGAATCTGAGCAGTTCTTC. The gene calls are TRBV9 and TRBJ2-1, with TRBD1 as a possible D gene (6 bases). V was pared by 4 bases and J by 9 bases, with 14 bases between. This CDR3 spans 13 amino acids. Germline CDR1 is SGDLS and CDR2 is YYNGEE.

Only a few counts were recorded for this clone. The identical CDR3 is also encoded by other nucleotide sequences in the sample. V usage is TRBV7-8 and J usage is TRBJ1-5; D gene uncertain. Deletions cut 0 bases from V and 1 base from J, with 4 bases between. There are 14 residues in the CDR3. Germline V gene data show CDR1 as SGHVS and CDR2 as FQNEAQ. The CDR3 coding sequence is TGTGCCAGCAGCTTAGCGTTGAGCAATCAGCCCCAGCATTTT. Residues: CASSLALSNQPQHF.

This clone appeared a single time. The CDR3 DNA sequence: TGTGCCACCAGCAGAGTTGTAAGGGGACAGAGCAATCAGCCCCAGCATTTT. Translated: CATSRVVRGQSNQPQHF. This chain links TRBV15 with TRBJ1-5, with TRBD1 identical over 7 bases. CDR3 length equals 17 residues. Trimming removed 1 base from V and 1 base from J; junction bases left unmatched: 7. Looked up from germline, CDR1 is LNHNV and CDR2 is YYDKDF (reference sequence).

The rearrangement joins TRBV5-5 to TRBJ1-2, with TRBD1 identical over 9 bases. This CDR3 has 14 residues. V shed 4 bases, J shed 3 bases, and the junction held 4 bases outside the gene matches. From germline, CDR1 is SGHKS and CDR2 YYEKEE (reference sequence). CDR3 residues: CASSPDRGYYGYTF. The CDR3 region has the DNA TGTGCCAGCAGCCCGGACAGGGGCTACTATGGCTACACCTTC. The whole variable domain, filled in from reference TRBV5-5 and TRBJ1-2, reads DAGVTQSPTHLIKTRGQQVTLRCSPISGHKSVSWYQQVLGQGPQFIFQYYEKEERGRGNFPDRFSARQFPNYSSELNVNALLLGDSALYLCASSPDRGYYGYTFGSGTRLTVV.

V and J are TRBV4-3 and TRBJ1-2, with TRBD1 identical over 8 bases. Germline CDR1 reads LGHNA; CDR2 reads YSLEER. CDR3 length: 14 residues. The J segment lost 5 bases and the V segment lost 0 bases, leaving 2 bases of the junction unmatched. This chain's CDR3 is CASSQEHRGYGYTF. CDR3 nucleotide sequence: TGCGCCAGCAGCCAAGAACACAGGGGGTATGGCTACACCTTC.

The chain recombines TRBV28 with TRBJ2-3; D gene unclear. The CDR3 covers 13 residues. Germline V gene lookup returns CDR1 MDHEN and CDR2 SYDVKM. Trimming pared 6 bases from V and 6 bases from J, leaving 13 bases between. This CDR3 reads CASRLPLADTQYF. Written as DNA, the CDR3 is TGTGCCAGCAGGTTGCCCTTGGCTGATACGCAGTATTTT. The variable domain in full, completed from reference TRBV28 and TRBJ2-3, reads DVKVTQSSRYLVKRTGEKVFLECVQDMDHENMFWYRQDPGLGLRLIYFSYDVKMKEKGDIPEGYSVSREKKERFSLILESASTNQTSMYLCASRLPLADTQYFGPGTRLTVL.

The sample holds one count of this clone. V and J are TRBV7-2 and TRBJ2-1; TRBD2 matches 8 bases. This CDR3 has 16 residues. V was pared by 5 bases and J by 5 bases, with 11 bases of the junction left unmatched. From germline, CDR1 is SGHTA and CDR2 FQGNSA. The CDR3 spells CASSEEAGVVNNEQFF. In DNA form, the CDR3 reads TGTGCCAGCAGCGAAGAAGCGGGAGTGGTTAACAATGAGCAGTTCTTC.

This CDR3 is CASSTGTGPANYGYTF. CDR3 nucleotide sequence: TGTGCCAGTAGTACCGGGACAGGCCCAGCTAACTATGGCTACACCTTC. This chain links TRBV19 with TRBJ1-2; TRBD1 matches 8 bases. CDR3 size: 16 residues. The germline V gene has CDR1 LNHDA and CDR2 SQIVND (reference sequence). V shed 4 bases and J 0 bases; nucleotides not matched to a gene: 7.

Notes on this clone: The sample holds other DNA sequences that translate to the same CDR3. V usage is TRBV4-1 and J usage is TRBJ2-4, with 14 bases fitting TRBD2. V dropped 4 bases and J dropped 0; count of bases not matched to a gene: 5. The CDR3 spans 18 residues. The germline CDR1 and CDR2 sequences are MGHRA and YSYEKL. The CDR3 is CASSPGLAGGLAKNIQYF. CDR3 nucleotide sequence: TGCGCCAGCAGCCCCGGACTAGCGGGAGGTTTAGCCAAAAACATTCAGTACTTC.

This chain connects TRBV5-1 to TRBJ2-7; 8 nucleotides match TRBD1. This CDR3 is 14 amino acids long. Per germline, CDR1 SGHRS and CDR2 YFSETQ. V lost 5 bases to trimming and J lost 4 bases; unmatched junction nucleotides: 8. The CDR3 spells CASSFGQGTYEQYF. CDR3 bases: TGCGCCAGCAGTTTCGGACAGGGAACTTACGAGCAGTACTTC.

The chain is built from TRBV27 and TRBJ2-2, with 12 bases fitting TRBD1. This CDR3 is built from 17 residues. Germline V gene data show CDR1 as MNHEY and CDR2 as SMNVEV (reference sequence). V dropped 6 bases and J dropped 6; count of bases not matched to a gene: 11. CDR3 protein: CASSKLPGQGAAGELFF. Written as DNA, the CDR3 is TGTGCCAGCAGCAAACTCCCGGGACAGGGGGCCGCCGGGGAGCTGTTTTTT.